This T cell receptor beta chain was profiled in a study of vaccination and CD4 T cells after COVID-19. The germline V gene has CDR1 SGDLS and CDR2 YYNGEE. The CDR3 contains 16 residues. Deletions cut 3 bases from V and 5 bases from J, with 15 bases between. Sequence data for DNA of cultured CD4+ T cells were generated by the Oncomine TCR Beta short-read assay. Via MiXCR, TCRdb re-called the PCR reads, giving one row per CDR3 protein. The sample consists of more than 9,500 distinct CDR3 sequences, approximately 57% of them appearing once. The sample's treatment: roughly 10-day PBMC culture with coronavirus spike peptide pools or control peptides (ViraFEST assay). A word on this clonotype: What it binds is unknown.

V and J are TRBV9 and TRBJ1-6; no clear D gene. Sequencing was carried out using CD4+ T cells from blood, cultured in vitro. This TCR came from a human donor who had recovered from COVID-19. The CDR3 is CASSAPRPKDNSPLHF. In DNA form, the CDR3 reads TGTGCCAGCAGCGCCCCCCGGCCAAAGGATAATTCACCCCTCCACTTT.